This entry lists 28 T cell receptor beta chains sequenced from one sample in a study of OX40 agonist ivuxolimab in advanced cancers. The library was obtained by the immunoSEQ multiplex PCR assay. TCRdb took this table from immuneACCESS and kept in-frame rearrangements with V and J called. Such tables lack part of the clones; where checked against another copy, unresolved V genes explain under half of the gap, and the rest is unexplained. Within this sample are tens of thousands of clones, with 84% of them counted one time only. The ten largest clones take up under 6% of the sample. The specimen comprised CD4+ or CD8+ T cells sorted from blood, sampled in a trial of the OX40 agonist ivuxolimab. The source is an adult with an advanced solid tumor such as melanoma, head and neck, liver or kidney cancer.

The chain uses TRBV11-3 and TRBJ2-2; D call uncertain. Trimming stripped 0 bases from V and 1 base from J, with 3 bases between. The germline gives CDR1 SGHNT, CDR2 YENEEA. This CDR3 region has 14 residues. This CDR3 reads CASSLDRNTGELFF. The CDR3 region has the DNA TGTGCCAGCAGCTTAGACAGGAACACCGGGGAGCTGTTTTTT.

This chain connects TRBV7-8 to TRBJ2-2; 8 bases line up with TRBD2. CDR3 length: 14 residues. V dropped 7 bases and J dropped 5; count of bases not matched to a gene: 6. Per the germline V gene, CDR1 is SGHVS and CDR2 is FQNEAQ. The CDR3 here is CASTELAVTGELFF. The CDR3 region has the DNA TGTGCCAGCACCGAACTAGCGGTAACCGGGGAGCTGTTTTTT.

The rearrangement joins TRBV10-2 to TRBJ2-7; TRBD1 aligns across 8 bases. CDR3 length equals 13 residues. J gave up 3 bases and V 7 bases, and 5 bases lay outside the gene matches. Germline-derived CDR1 and CDR2 are WSHSY and SAAADI. Written as DNA, the CDR3 is TGCGCCAGCAAGGACAGGGTAGGCTACGAGCAGTACTTC. It specifies CASKDRVGYEQYF.

A single count supports this clone. The rearrangement uses TRBV18 and TRBJ1-1; tentatively, D is TRBD1 (5 bases). V was shortened by 4 bases and J by 3 bases, with 12 bases between the two germline ends. The CDR3 runs 14 residues. Per the germline V gene, CDR1 is KGHSH and CDR2 is LQKENI. CDR3 protein: CASSLDQGDTEAFF. Here the CDR3 DNA reads TGTGCCAGCTCACTTGATCAGGGTGACACTGAAGCTTTCTTT.

This clone has just a few counts. The chain carries TRBV5-4 and TRBJ2-3; 7 positions match TRBD1. V trimming: 6 bases; J trimming: 6 bases; junction bases outside the gene matches: 4. CDR3 length: 12 residues. Germline loops: CDR1 SGHNT, CDR2 YYREEE (reference sequence). This CDR3 reads CASTDRVDTQYF. The CDR3 nucleotides read TGTGCCAGCACCGACAGGGTTGATACGCAGTATTTT.

The chain recombines TRBV9 with TRBJ2-2; D tentatively reads TRBD1 or TRBD2 (6 bases each). Trimming shortened V by 0 bases and J by 4 bases, and 13 bases separated the two germline ends. The CDR3 loop spans 16 amino acids. Germline CDR1 reads SGDLS; CDR2 reads YYNGEE. The CDR3 DNA reads TGTGCCAGCAGCGTAGTTCCGGGGGCAGGCACCGGGGAGCTGTTTTTT. This translates into CASSVVPGAGTGELFF.

V is TRBV28 and J is TRBJ1-5; D is perhaps TRBD1 (5 bases). Germline CDR1 is MDHEN and CDR2 is SYDVKM. Trimming removed 6 bases from V and 2 bases from J, with 14 bases in between. CDR3 length: 15 residues. Here the CDR3 reads CASRTSGARNQPQHF. DNA for the CDR3: TGTGCCAGCAGGACCTCTGGGGCGCGCAATCAGCCCCAGCATTTT. Filled out from reference TRBV28 and TRBJ1-5, the complete variable domain reads DVKVTQSSRYLVKRTGEKVFLECVQDMDHENMFWYRQDPGLGLRLIYFSYDVKMKEKGDIPEGYSVSREKKERFSLILESASTNQTSMYLCASRTSGARNQPQHFGDGTRLSIL.

V and J are TRBV28 and TRBJ1-3; D is undetermined. Germline lookup yields CDR1 MDHEN and CDR2 SYDVKM. The CDR3 runs to 15 residues. V was pared by 5 bases and J by 4 bases, with 15 bases between. The CDR3 bases are TGTGCCAGCAGTACCGATTGGGCAGGAGGAAACACCATATATTTT. This gives the protein CASSTDWAGGNTIYF.

The chain joins TRBV6-1 to TRBJ1-1, with D maybe TRBD1 (6 bases). V shed 7 bases and J shed 5 bases, with 14 bases lying between them. The CDR3 is 13 amino acids. The germline V gene has CDR1 MNHNS and CDR2 SASEGT. CDR3 residues: CASKNKGGTEAFF. The CDR3 coding sequence is TGTGCCAGCAAGAACAAAGGGGGAACTGAAGCTTTCTTT.

J is TRBJ2-1 and V is TRBV9; TRBD2 matches 8 bases. CDR3 length: 16 amino acids. V lost 3 bases to trimming and J lost 9 bases; unmatched junction nucleotides: 14. The germline V gene has CDR1 SGDLS and CDR2 YYNGEE. Here the CDR3 reads CASSALISGARIEQFF. The CDR3 nucleotides read TGTGCCAGCAGCGCCCTGATTAGCGGGGCGAGGATTGAGCAGTTCTTC. Combining the CDR3 with reference TRBV9 and TRBJ2-1 gives the whole variable domain DSGVTQTPKHLITATGQRVTLRCSPRSGDLSVYWYQQSLDQGLQFLIQYYNGEERAKGNILERFSAQQFPDLHSELNLSSLELGDSALYFCASSALISGARIEQFFGPGTRLTVL.

This chain uses TRBV6-6 with TRBJ2-2, with D uncertain. V was shortened by 6 bases and J by 7 bases, with 9 bases between the two germline ends. CDR1 is MNHNY, CDR2 SVGAGI, per germline (reference sequence). The CDR3 is 12 amino acids. In nucleotides, the CDR3 is TGTGCCAGCAGAGCTTCCGGCGGGGAGCTGTTTTTT. As protein: CASRASGGELFF.

This chain uses TRBV11-2 with TRBJ2-7; a possible D gene is TRBD1 (6 bases). This CDR3 is 13 amino acids long. CDR1 is SGHAT, CDR2 FQNNGV, per germline. Trimming cost V 5 bases and J 7 bases, with 15 bases left between them. The CDR3 DNA sequence: TGTGCCAGCAGCCCGGGACACCCTGAGGAGCAGTACTTC. Encoded protein: CASSPGHPEEQYF.

The V gene is TRBV5-4, the J gene TRBJ2-1, with D perhaps given as TRBD1 or TRBD2 (6 bases each). Trimming took 4 bases from V and 4 from J, leaving 12 bases between them. The CDR3 is made up of 14 amino acids. Germline V CDR1 and CDR2: SGHNT, YYREEE (reference sequence). CDR3 nucleotides: TGTGCCAGCAGCGGGGAGGACAGTTACAATGAGCAGTTCTTC. It translates to CASSGEDSYNEQFF.

This rearrangement joins TRBV9 to TRBJ2-1; 9 nucleotides agree with TRBD1. From germline, CDR1 is SGDLS and CDR2 YYNGEE. V gave up 0 bases and J gave up 8 bases; unmatched junction bases: 6. This CDR3 contains 15 residues. The CDR3 coding sequence is TGTGCCAGCAGCGTAGGGGACAGGGCCTATGATGAGCAGTTCTTC. Translation gives CASSVGDRAYDEQFF.

The chain couples TRBV5-4 to TRBJ2-3; 8 bases line up with TRBD2. The CDR3 totals 15 residues. V gave up 2 bases and J gave up 1 base; unmatched junction bases: 3. CDR1 is SGHNT and CDR2 is YYREEE in the germline V gene (reference sequence). CDR3 nucleotide sequence: TGTGCCAGCAGCTTACTGCGGGGGGGCACAGATACGCAGTATTTT. It codes for CASSLLRGGTDTQYF.

The chain links TRBV6-4 to TRBJ1-4; TRBD1 matches at 12 bases. V was pared by 4 bases and J by 5 bases, with 2 bases of the junction left unmatched. The germline V gene has CDR1 MRHNA and CDR2 SNTAGT. This CDR3 contains 15 residues. The CDR3 loop reads CASSAGTGGNEKLFF. CDR3 DNA sequence: TGTGCCAGCAGTGCCGGGACAGGGGGCAATGAAAAACTGTTTTTT.

The V and J genes are TRBV11-2 and TRBJ1-2; 7 bases agree with TRBD1. V shed 5 bases, J shed 6 bases, and the junction held 9 bases outside the gene matches. Germline V gene data show CDR1 as SGHAT and CDR2 as FQNNGV. This CDR3 is 14 amino acids long. The CDR3 protein is CASSDPDRADGYTF. The CDR3 DNA reads as TGTGCCAGCAGCGACCCCGACAGGGCTGATGGCTACACCTTC. Using reference TRBV11-2 and TRBJ1-2 for the parts outside the CDR3, the full variable domain is EAGVAQSPRYKIIEKRQSVAFWCNPISGHATLYWYQQILGQGPKLLIQFQNNGVVDDSQLPKDRFSAERLKGVDSTLKIQPAKLEDSAVYLCASSDPDRADGYTFGSGTRLTVV.

The CDR3 here is CASNEGGPGDQPQHF. The CDR3, as DNA: TGTGCCAGCAACGAGGGGGGGCCGGGGGATCAGCCCCAGCATTTT. This chain uses TRBV2 with TRBJ1-5, with D perhaps matching TRBD1 (6 bases). Germline assignment: CDR1 SNHLY and CDR2 FYNNEI. This CDR3 is 15 amino acids long. Trimming took off 7 bases at V and 5 bases at J, with 18 bases between the two ends.

The chain uses TRBV28 and TRBJ1-5; D remains ambiguous. The germline CDR1 and CDR2 sequences are MDHEN and SYDVKM. The CDR3 runs to 15 residues. V gave up 5 bases and J gave up 3 bases, with 14 bases separating them. This chain's CDR3 is CASSRPTSYNQPQHF. The CDR3 DNA sequence: TGTGCCAGCAGTCGACCTACATCATACAATCAGCCCCAGCATTTT.

V and J are TRBV7-3 and TRBJ2-3; D remains unclear. The V end was cut by 2 bases, the J end by 0 bases, with 12 bases between. This CDR3 spans 16 amino acids. Germline-derived CDR1 and CDR2 are SGHTA and FQGTGA. The chain's CDR3 is CASSLYGGSSTDTQYF. CDR3 in DNA: TGTGCCAGCAGCTTATACGGCGGATCGAGCACAGATACGCAGTATTTT.

The genes are TRBV28 and TRBJ2-2; D tentatively fits TRBD1 or TRBD2 (5 bases each). This CDR3 spans 14 amino acids. Germline V gene lookup returns CDR1 MDHEN and CDR2 SYDVKM. Trimming removed 7 bases at V and 5 bases at J, with 14 bases between. The CDR3 spells CASKAGTRTGELFF. The CDR3 nucleotides are TGTGCCAGCAAGGCAGGGACGAGAACCGGGGAGCTGTTTTTT. Complete variable domain (other parts from reference TRBV28 and TRBJ2-2): DVKVTQSSRYLVKRTGEKVFLECVQDMDHENMFWYRQDPGLGLRLIYFSYDVKMKEKGDIPEGYSVSREKKERFSLILESASTNQTSMYLCASKAGTRTGELFFGEGSRLTVL.

The rearrangement links TRBV5-5 to TRBJ2-3, with a tentative D call TRBD2 (5 bases). The V gene lost 3 bases and the J gene lost 2 bases, with 13 bases spanning the gap. The CDR3 length is 15 residues. Looked up from germline, CDR1 is SGHKS and CDR2 is YYEKEE (reference sequence). This CDR3 reads CASSSWTGPTDTQYF. The CDR3 coding sequence is TGTGCCAGCAGCTCATGGACTGGTCCCACAGATACGCAGTATTTT.

This chain connects TRBV6-1 to TRBJ1-1, with a weak D call TRBD1 (6 bases). The CDR3 totals 13 residues. V was shortened by 0 bases and J by 8 bases, with 10 bases between the two germline ends. Germline lookup yields CDR1 MNHNS and CDR2 SASEGT. The CDR3 region has the DNA TGTGCCAGCAGTGAAGCTCCAGGGGCGGAAGCTTTCTTT. Its translation: CASSEAPGAEAFF.

The chain combines TRBV2 with TRBJ2-3, with 8 bases matching TRBD2. V shed 7 bases and J 2 bases; nucleotides not matched to a gene: 8. There are 15 residues in the CDR3. The germline CDR1 and CDR2 sequences are SNHLY and FYNNEI. The CDR3 loop is CASIRGGVYTDTQYF. CDR3 sequence (DNA): TGTGCCAGCATTCGGGGGGGCGTCTACACAGATACGCAGTATTTT.

This sequence joins TRBV28 and TRBJ2-2, with 7 bases that match TRBD2. The V segment lost 7 bases and the J segment 4 bases; nucleotides outside the gene matches: 9. Germline V lookup: CDR1 MDHEN, CDR2 SYDVKM. The CDR3 runs 15 residues. The CDR3 nucleotides are TGTGCCAGCACCTTGGCGCCGGGAGGCACCGGGGAGCTGTTTTTT. It specifies CASTLAPGGTGELFF.

The chain couples TRBV18 to TRBJ2-3; unclear D gene. This CDR3 contains 16 residues. The germline gives CDR1 KGHSH, CDR2 LQKENI. Between the trimmed V and J ends, which lost 5 bases and 0 bases, there was a span of 15 bases. The CDR3 nucleotides read TGTGCCAGCTCAACTACCAGGAGAACTAGCACAGATACGCAGTATTTT. Encoded protein: CASSTTRRTSTDTQYF.

The chain couples TRBV4-1 to TRBJ2-7; no definite D call. Per germline, CDR1 MGHRA and CDR2 YSYEKL. Trimming cost V 3 bases and J 5 bases, with 20 bases left between them. The CDR3 sequence is 16 residues long. The CDR3 coding sequence is TGCGCCAGCAGCCAGAGGAGCAGCTGGTTGTTCGACGAGCAGTACTTC. Translating it yields CASSQRSSWLFDEQYF.

This sequence joins TRBV7-9 and TRBJ2-7; 9 bases match TRBD1. Germline CDR1 SEHNR, CDR2 FQNEAQ (reference sequence). The CDR3 is made up of 15 amino acids. After removal of 4 bases from V and 3 bases from J, the junction contained 7 bases not matched to a gene. The CDR3 nucleotides read TGTGCCAGCAGCTCTCCGGGACAGGGCATCTACGAGCAGTACTTC. As protein: CASSSPGQGIYEQYF.